This T cell receptor (beta chain) was sequenced in a study of blood T cell repertoires in COVID-19 (dated by TCRdb to 2018 to 2021). Some background on the complete study: The collaborator samples originated in the United States, Italy and Spain and spanned the acute and convalescent phases of COVID-19. The material from the prospective study consisted of cDNA or gDNA derived from T cells, B-cell-depleted T cells, or PBMCs. The dataset comprised deeply sampled blood TCRbeta repertoires from subjects exposed to, actively infected with, or recovered from COVID-19. A freely available public database, intended as a resource for researchers studying the immune response to SARS-CoV-2, is where the repertoires were released. The samples were drawn from the first 160 participants of the ongoing ImmuneRACE study and from 950 to 1,500 subjects provided by 6 global collaborators. Nearly every sample came with metadata listing a de-identified subject ID, COVID-19 status, age in years and sex. HLA class I and class II types, where available, came from metadata supplied by the sample provider rather than from assay-based typing. What the study reported, not specific to this receptor: The amount of clinical and demographic metadata varied by source and participant and was provided uncurated.

Concerning this clone: Its cognate antigen has yet to be identified. Base qualities are not at hand, and no much larger clone is one base apart.

TCRbeta CDR3 regions were amplified from genomic DNA using the immunoSEQ Assay, a bias-controlled multiplex PCR. Regarding the original processing steps: Within the assay, amplification of reference gene primers was used to estimate how many nucleated cells each sample contained. To quantify the absolute abundance of each unique TCRbeta CDR3 rearrangement, sequence reads were collapsed and filtered. For each sample, productive Simpson clonality was calculated as the square root of Simpson's diversity index across productive rearrangements. In TCRdb, the immuneACCESS table is reduced to in-frame sequences with V and J assigned. These tables do not hold every clone; where another copy was compared, an unresolved V gene accounts for under half, and the others remain unexplained. V and J calls and clone size are given by that table; D and trimming were obtained from the DNA. Counted in this sample were approximately 300,000 clones; around 84% of them appeared once. The top ten clonotypes cover 1.9% of the sample.

Participants in the prospective study were enrolled through a virtual design, were aged roughly 18 to 100 years, and lived in roughly 24 United States geographic areas. In the prospective study, cohorts were assigned on the basis of participant-reported clinical history obtained from a screening survey and a study questionnaire. Exposed participants had been in contact, within 2 weeks of entering the study, with a person who had a PCR-confirmed or clinician-diagnosed case of COVID-19. Each participant in the prospective study had whole blood, serum and a nasopharyngeal or oropharyngeal swab collected by mobile phlebotomists. Participants in the prospective study had the option to provide additional blood draws and questionnaires over a 2-month period. Blood samples from the prospective study were shipped frozen or at room temperature prior to DNA extraction. CDR1 and CDR2 are drawn from the germline V gene: SGHRS, YFSETQ. V loses 0 bases at its end and J loses 8 bases; junction bases beyond the gene matches: 3. The CDR3 goes from the cysteine to the phenylalanine over 16 residues. Of the read, only the CDR3 DNA is kept; its 48 bases are in frame from base 1.

This receptor was taken from a woman between 25 and 40 years old who had been exposed to COVID-19. Sequencing input: PBMCs or T cells enriched from blood (not recorded which). The chain is assembled from TRBV5-1 and TRBJ2-1, and 15 junctional nucleotides match TRBD2. The CDR3 has the sequence CASSLGTSGRGHEQFF. The nucleotides are TGCGCCAGCAGCTTGGGGACTAGCGGGAGGGGCCATGAGCAGTTCTTC.